The 31 T cell receptor beta chains below come from one sample, sequenced in a study of tumour-infiltrating T cells in Burkitt lymphoma. Sequenced by immunoSEQ multiplex PCR; TCRdb stores in-frame clones only, minus some. The data contain about 6,600 clones, 85% to 90% of them seen just once; the ten biggest clones take up 11%. The sequenced sample consisted of tumor tissue. The receptors were gathered from a human donor with Burkitt lymphoma.

As for this clone: A read error may produce the germline difference seen at one junction end. This chain links TRBV18 with TRBJ2-5; D call uncertain. Germline V gene data show CDR1 as KGHSH and CDR2 as LQKENI. CDR3 size: 13 residues. The CDR3 loop reads CANSPKGQETQYF. CDR3 coding DNA: TGTGCCAACTCACCAAAGGGCCAAGAGACCCAGTACTTC.

This clone counts as large. J is TRBJ1-2 and V is TRBV7-9; D is unclear. Germline values: CDR1 SEHNR, CDR2 FQNEAQ (reference sequence). V lost 8 bases, J lost 4 bases, and 8 bases lay in between. The CDR3 has 11 amino acids. CDR3 sequence reads: CASSPGYGYTF. CDR3 bases: TGTGCCAGCTCCCCGGGCTATGGCTACACCTTC.

The V and J genes are TRBV5-1 and TRBJ2-4; D tentatively fits TRBD1 or TRBD2 (5 bases each). The germline CDR1 and CDR2 sequences are SGHRS and YFSETQ. Deletions cut 0 bases from V and 2 bases from J, with 15 bases between. The CDR3 is made up of 17 amino acids. CDR3 DNA: TGCGCCAGCAGCTTGGGGTGGGACGGTGATTCCAAAAACATTCAGTACTTC. Translating gives CASSLGWDGDSKNIQYF. The entire variable domain, with the rest obtained from reference TRBV5-1 and TRBJ2-4, is as follows: KAGVTQTPRYLIKTRGQQVTLSCSPISGHRSVSWYQQTPGQGLQFLFEYFSETQRNKGNFPGRFSGRQFSNSRSEMNVSTLELGDSALYLCASSLGWDGDSKNIQYFGAGTRLSVL.

The V gene is TRBV5-1, the J gene TRBJ2-3; D possibly corresponds to TRBD2 (5 bases). V shed 0 bases and J shed 4 bases, with 12 bases lying between them. The germline CDR1 and CDR2 sequences are SGHRS and YFSETQ. This CDR3 spans 15 amino acids. The CDR3 region has the DNA TGCGCCAGCAGCTTGGCTTCTAGCCGCGCAGATACGCAGTATTTT. Encoded protein: CASSLASSRADTQYF. The variable domain in full, completed from reference TRBV5-1 and TRBJ2-3, reads KAGVTQTPRYLIKTRGQQVTLSCSPISGHRSVSWYQQTPGQGLQFLFEYFSETQRNKGNFPGRFSGRQFSNSRSEMNVSTLELGDSALYLCASSLASSRADTQYFGPGTRLTVL.

The rearrangement joins TRBV2 to TRBJ1-5; 7 bases are shared with TRBD1. The CDR3 consists of 16 residues. The germline V gene encodes CDR1 SNHLY and CDR2 FYNNEI. V gave up 8 bases and J gave up 0 bases; unmatched junction bases: 10. DNA of the CDR3: TGTGCCAGCGGGATTGGACAGGCGGATAGCAATCAGCCCCAGCATTTT. Protein product: CASGIGQADSNQPQHF.

The chain is built from TRBV6-1 and TRBJ2-3, with 13 nucleotides matching TRBD2. This CDR3 region has 13 residues. Germline CDR1 is MNHNS and CDR2 is SASEGT. The CDR3 here is CLVGLAGAETQYF. CDR3 in DNA: TGTCTAGTAGGACTAGCGGGAGCCGAGACGCAGTATTTT.

V usage is TRBV19 and J usage is TRBJ1-5, with TRBD1 matching over 10 bases. CDR3 length equals 16 residues. The ends lost 3 bases at V and 7 bases at J; junction bases unmatched: 9. CDR1 and CDR2 (germline): LNHDA, SQIVND (reference sequence). DNA for the CDR3: TGTGCCAGTAGTATGCCCGGGACAGGGGAGAACCAGCCCCAGCATTTT. It specifies CASSMPGTGENQPQHF. Looking up the rest from reference TRBV19 and TRBJ1-5 gives the full variable domain: DGGITQSPKYLFRKEGQNVTLSCEQNLNHDAMYWYRQDPGQGLRLIYYSQIVNDFQKGDIAEGYSVSREKKESFPLTVTSAQKNPTAFYLCASSMPGTGENQPQHFGDGTRLSIL.

As to this clone: The junction departs from the called germline gene at one end, perhaps through a read error. The chain couples TRBV6-6 to TRBJ2-7; D unclear. The CDR3 contains 12 residues. CDR1 is MNHNY, CDR2 SVGAGI, per germline (reference sequence). The CDR3, as DNA: TGTGCCAGCAGTCGACTCTCCAACGAGCAGTACTTC. This codes for CASSRLSNEQYF.

V gene TRBV7-2 combines with J gene TRBJ2-7; 9 positions match TRBD2. Germline V gene sequence: CDR1 SGHTA, CDR2 FQGNSA. CDR3 length equals 15 residues. V lost 2 bases, J lost 5 bases, and 7 bases stayed unmatched. As DNA, the CDR3 is TGTGCCAGCAGCTTATACCTGCTAGCGGGAAACGAGCAGTACTTC. It encodes CASSLYLLAGNEQYF.

In this sample, this clone turned up once. The genes are TRBV28 and TRBJ2-1, with D uncertain. V was pared by 6 bases and J by 5 bases, with 5 bases between. CDR3 size: 11 residues. CDR1 and CDR2 (germline): MDHEN, SYDVKM. The CDR3 region has the DNA TGTGCCAGCAGAAGCGACAATGAGCAGTTCTTC. Amino acid sequence: CASRSDNEQFF.

The chain combines TRBV25-1 with TRBJ1-2; D remains unclear. In germline, CDR1 is MGHDK, CDR2 SYGVNS. V lost 5 bases, J lost 3 bases, and 16 bases lay in between. The CDR3 is 15 amino acids. This CDR3 reads CASSKESQAYYGYTF. For the CDR3, the DNA is TGTGCCAGCAGTAAGGAGAGTCAAGCCTACTATGGCTACACCTTC.

Comments on this clone: One end of the junction fails to match germline, which may point to a read error. The chain recombines TRBV7-9 with TRBJ2-7; 10 bases are a match to TRBD2. Germline CDR1 is SEHNR and CDR2 is FQNEAQ (reference sequence). There are 13 residues in the CDR3. The CDR3 protein is CASSLAGEDEQYF. CDR3 DNA sequence: TGTGCCAGCAGCCTAGCGGGAGAAGACGAGCAGTACTTC.

The rearrangement links TRBV2 to TRBJ1-6; TRBD1 might be the D (6 bases). Trimming cost V 4 bases and J 5 bases, with 9 bases left between them. Germline V CDR1 and CDR2: SNHLY, FYNNEI. The CDR3 extends over 14 amino acids. The CDR3 sequence: CASSVGTNNSPLHF. The DNA for the CDR3 is TGTGCCAGCAGTGTGGGGACAAATAATTCACCCCTCCACTTT.

The V gene is TRBV5-1, the J gene TRBJ2-1; 10 bases match TRBD1. This CDR3 region has 21 residues. Germline V gene data show CDR1 as SGHRS and CDR2 as YFSETQ. Trimming cost V 0 bases and J 2 bases; bases outside gene matches: 17. CDR3 in amino acids: CASSLVGGTGAVRNTYNEQFF. The CDR3 coding sequence is TGCGCCAGCAGCTTGGTGGGCGGGACAGGGGCCGTCCGGAATACCTACAATGAGCAGTTCTTC.

The chain recombines TRBV28 with TRBJ1-5, with 12 bases that match TRBD1. The CDR3 contains 15 residues. From germline, CDR1 is MDHEN and CDR2 SYDVKM. Trimming took 4 bases from V and 5 from J; bases not matched to a gene: 3. DNA of the CDR3: TGTGCCAGCAGTTGGGGGACAGGGGGCGATCAGCCCCAGCATTTT. This codes for CASSWGTGGDQPQHF.

The CDR3 loop is CASTDRGLGAFF. As DNA, the CDR3 is TGTGCCAGTACGGACAGGGGGCTAGGAGCTTTCTTT. The J gene is TRBJ1-1, the V gene TRBV19; TRBD1 matches 11 bases. Germline values: CDR1 LNHDA, CDR2 SQIVND (reference sequence). This CDR3 region has 12 residues. The junction had 5 bases not matched to a gene; V was cut back by 7 bases and J by 10 bases.

The chain combines TRBV5-6 with TRBJ1-1; D ambiguous. V lost 3 bases and J lost 12, with 21 bases in between. CDR1 and CDR2 (germline): SGHDT, YYEEEE. The length of the CDR3 is 14 residues. The CDR3 here is CASSYDRSVPKPFF. CDR3 bases: TGTGCCAGCAGCTACGACCGGTCTGTCCCAAAGCCTTTCTTT.

The rearrangement joins TRBV7-9 to TRBJ1-4; D may be TRBD1 (5 bases). Trimming left V 1 base short and J 6 bases short, with 9 bases between. The CDR3 is 14 residues long. Germline V gene lookup returns CDR1 SEHNR and CDR2 FQNEAQ (reference sequence). The DNA for the CDR3 is TGTGCCAGCAGCTTAGGGGCAGGGTATGAAAAACTGTTTTTT. It specifies CASSLGAGYEKLFF.

The chain joins TRBV9 to TRBJ2-7, with unresolved D. Between the trimmed V and J ends, which lost 4 bases and 2 bases, there was a span of 1 base. CDR1 and CDR2 from the germline V gene are SGDLS and YYNGEE. CDR3 length: 10 residues. The CDR3 reads CASSTYEQYF. In nucleotides, the CDR3 is TGTGCCAGCAGCACCTACGAGCAGTACTTC.

The V gene is TRBV5-1, the J gene TRBJ2-3; TRBD1 aligns across 7 bases. Trimming cost V 5 bases and J 5 bases; bases outside gene matches: 5. This CDR3 has 13 amino acids. CDR1 is SGHRS, CDR2 YFSETQ, per germline. The CDR3 region has the DNA TGCGCCAGCAGATCTGGACAGGAAGATACGCAGTATTTT. This translates into CASRSGQEDTQYF. The variable domain in full, with the rest retrieved from reference TRBV5-1 and TRBJ2-3, is KAGVTQTPRYLIKTRGQQVTLSCSPISGHRSVSWYQQTPGQGLQFLFEYFSETQRNKGNFPGRFSGRQFSNSRSEMNVSTLELGDSALYLCASRSGQEDTQYFGPGTRLTVL.

The CDR3 region has the DNA TGTGCCAGCAGCGTAAAGTGGGAAACCTACGAGCAGTACTTC. Protein: CASSVKWETYEQYF. The gene calls are TRBV9 and TRBJ2-7; D not certain. The V and J ends lost 1 base and 2 bases respectively, with 10 bases between them. Germline V lookup: CDR1 SGDLS, CDR2 YYNGEE. This CDR3 has 14 amino acids.

The V and J genes are TRBV5-6 and TRBJ2-7; D possibly matches TRBD1 or TRBD2 (5 bases each). CDR1 is SGHDT, CDR2 YYEEEE, per germline. V was cut by 3 bases and J by 3 bases, with 7 bases left in between. The CDR3 is 12 amino acids. DNA of the CDR3: TGTGCCAGCAGCTGGGGGAGCTACGAGCAGTACTTC. This sequence encodes CASSWGSYEQYF. The whole variable domain, remainder taken from reference TRBV5-6 and TRBJ2-7, is DAGVTQSPTHLIKTRGQQVTLRCSPKSGHDTVSWYQQALGQGPQFIFQYYEEEERQRGNFPDRFSGHQFPNYSSELNVNALLLGDSALYLCASSWGSYEQYFGPGTRLTVT.

The rearrangement links TRBV5-1 to TRBJ2-7; D unclear. Germline CDR1 is SGHRS and CDR2 is YFSETQ. This CDR3 region has 12 residues. The germline V and J ends were trimmed by 0 bases and 7 bases, with 8 bases remaining between them. CDR3 sequence: CASSLGSGEQYF. CDR3 coding DNA: TGCGCCAGCAGCTTGGGGAGTGGGGAGCAGTACTTC. Full variable domain (outside the CDR3, taken from reference TRBV5-1 and TRBJ2-7): KAGVTQTPRYLIKTRGQQVTLSCSPISGHRSVSWYQQTPGQGLQFLFEYFSETQRNKGNFPGRFSGRQFSNSRSEMNVSTLELGDSALYLCASSLGSGEQYFGPGTRLTVT.

The gene calls are TRBV6-1 and TRBJ1-5; possibly TRBD1 for D (6 bases). V was shortened by 6 bases and J by 8 bases, with 14 bases between the two germline ends. In germline, CDR1 is MNHNS, CDR2 SASEGT. The CDR3 covers 13 residues. The CDR3 DNA sequence: TGTGCCAGCAGGAGGGGGGGGGTCGAGCCCCAGCATTTT. This encodes CASRRGGVEPQHF.

V gene TRBV14 combines with J gene TRBJ2-1, with a tentative D call TRBD2 (5 bases). Trimming cost V 3 bases and J 5 bases, with 8 bases left between them. Germline CDR1 is SGHDN and CDR2 is FVKESK. The CDR3 covers 13 residues. The CDR3: CASSHLANNEQFF. In nucleotides, the CDR3 is TGTGCCAGCAGCCATCTAGCTAACAATGAGCAGTTCTTC.

The chain has TRBV7-6 and TRBJ2-5; unclear D gene. This CDR3 region has 13 residues. The germline V gene has CDR1 SGHVS and CDR2 FNYEAQ. Trimming removed 0 bases at V and 6 bases at J, with 8 bases between. The CDR3 bases are TGTGCCAGCAGCTTAGCCCTCATTAAGACCCAGTACTTC. Translating it yields CASSLALIKTQYF.

The chain carries TRBV14 and TRBJ2-3; TRBD1 might be the D (6 bases). Germline assignment: CDR1 SGHDN and CDR2 FVKESK. Trimming removed 4 bases at V and 0 bases at J, with 14 bases between. The CDR3 extends over 16 amino acids. Written as DNA, the CDR3 is TGTGCCAGCAGCCTTTCTGGGGGCGTTAGCACAGATACGCAGTATTTT. Translated: CASSLSGGVSTDTQYF.

This clone was seen only a few times. The rearrangement links TRBV2 to TRBJ1-1, with a weak D call TRBD1 (5 bases). V dropped 2 bases and J dropped 10 bases, with 14 bases sitting between them. Germline V gene data show CDR1 as SNHLY and CDR2 as FYNNEI. The CDR3 has 13 residues. CDR3 in DNA: TGTGCCAGCAGTGAATGGCGGGGCGGGGGAGCTTTCTTT. Translated, it gives CASSEWRGGGAFF.

The chain combines TRBV5-6 with TRBJ1-6; 8 positions agree with TRBD1. The CDR3 length is 19 residues. V trimming: 3 bases; J trimming: 5 bases; junction bases outside the gene matches: 16. Germline V gene data show CDR1 as SGHDT and CDR2 as YYEEEE. CDR3 sequence: CASSSQVDREWSDNSPLHF. CDR3 nucleotides: TGTGCCAGCAGCTCACAAGTGGACAGGGAGTGGTCCGATAATTCACCCCTCCACTTT. Based on the CDR3 plus reference TRBV5-6 and TRBJ1-6, the full variable domain is DAGVTQSPTHLIKTRGQQVTLRCSPKSGHDTVSWYQQALGQGPQFIFQYYEEEERQRGNFPDRFSGHQFPNYSSELNVNALLLGDSALYLCASSSQVDREWSDNSPLHFGNGTRLTVT.

The chain has TRBV9 and TRBJ1-6, with 8 bases aligning to TRBD1. Trimming took 2 bases from V and 8 from J; bases not matched to a gene: 9. CDR3 length equals 16 residues. CDR1 is SGDLS and CDR2 is YYNGEE in the germline V gene. The CDR3 coding sequence is TGTGCCAGCAGCGTTTCCGATTGGACAGGGCATTCACCCCTCCACTTT. Its protein product is CASSVSDWTGHSPLHF.

The V gene is TRBV6-1, the J gene TRBJ2-3, with D hard to call. V was clipped by 6 bases and J by 1 base, with 11 bases between them. Germline V CDR1 and CDR2: MNHNS, SASEGT. This CDR3 spans 14 amino acids. CDR3 sequence: CASSLGLGTDTQYF. CDR3 DNA sequence: TGTGCCAGCAGCCTAGGGTTAGGCACAGATACGCAGTATTTT.